What follows are 30 T cell receptor beta chains derived from one specimen sequenced in a study of PD-L1 blockade in urothelial cancer. Method: immunoSEQ multiplex PCR; TCRdb's copy keeps in-frame clones and lacks some. Of roughly 45,000 clones in the sample, roughly 80% were seen once. The sample's time point: peripheral blood 6 weeks after treatment start. The specimen comprised PBMCs, sampled around atezolizumab (anti-PD-L1) treatment. The receptor set was obtained from a man aged 55 to 70 with urothelial cancer.

The gene calls are TRBV11-1 and TRBJ2-7; D is unclear. The length of the CDR3 is 13 residues. V lost 3 bases and J 2 bases, leaving 8 bases between the germline ends. Germline V lookup: CDR1 SGHAT, CDR2 FQDESV (reference sequence). The CDR3 sequence: CASSFDWTYEQYF. In DNA, the CDR3 is TGTGCCAGCAGCTTCGACTGGACCTACGAGCAGTACTTC.

This clone appeared a single time. The chain carries TRBV7-6 and TRBJ2-3; D gene uncertain. CDR3 length equals 15 residues. Germline assignment: CDR1 SGHVS and CDR2 FNYEAQ. Trimming removed 5 bases from V and 0 bases from J, with 12 bases in between. CDR3 nucleotides: TGTGCCAGCAGCCTCTCCACTACTAGCACAGATACGCAGTATTTT. Encoded protein: CASSLSTTSTDTQYF.

This clone was counted only a few times. The genes are TRBV6-6 and TRBJ2-7, with TRBD1 matching over 9 bases. V lost 6 bases and J lost 2; bases outside the gene matches: 11. This CDR3 has 16 amino acids. CDR1 and CDR2 from the germline V gene are MNHNY and SVGAGI (reference sequence). The CDR3 region has the DNA TGTGCCAGCAGCCCCGGGACAGGGCTTTCAACCTACGAGCAGTACTTC. Its protein product is CASSPGTGLSTYEQYF.

The chain carries TRBV2 and TRBJ1-4; the match to TRBD1 covers 8 bases. The V gene's germline CDR1 is SNHLY and CDR2 FYNNEI. The CDR3 has 14 amino acids. The V and J ends lost 5 bases and 4 bases, in that order; junction bases with no gene match: 3. The CDR3 nucleotides are TGTGCCAGCAGTCGGGACAGGAGTAATGAAAAACTGTTTTTT. Protein product: CASSRDRSNEKLFF.

The V call is TRBV29-1, the J call TRBJ2-3, with D tentatively TRBD2 (5 bases). Trimming pared 8 bases from V and 0 bases from J, leaving 15 bases between. The CDR3 is 14 amino acids. Germline loops: CDR1 SQVTM, CDR2 ANQGSEA. The DNA for the CDR3 is TGCAGCTCCGACGGGCGAGGGAGCACAGATACGCAGTATTTT. Translation gives CSSDGRGSTDTQYF.

V usage is TRBV29-1 and J usage is TRBJ2-1, with TRBD1 identical over 7 bases. Germline-derived CDR1 and CDR2 are SQVTM and ANQGSEA. The CDR3 consists of 13 residues. With 4 bases clipped from V and 3 bases from J, the junction kept 3 bases outside the gene matches. This CDR3 is CSVGRDSYNEQFF. In nucleotides, the CDR3 is TGCAGCGTTGGCCGGGACAGCTACAATGAGCAGTTCTTC.

The rearrangement uses TRBV4-1 and TRBJ2-2; TRBD2 agrees at 8 bases. The CDR3 is made up of 15 amino acids. Germline lookup yields CDR1 MGHRA and CDR2 YSYEKL. The ends lost 4 bases at V and 7 bases at J; junction bases unmatched: 8. The CDR3 DNA sequence: TGCGCCAGCAGCCCTACGGGGGGGCGGGTCGGGGAGCTGTTTTTT. It codes for CASSPTGGRVGELFF.

This chain joins TRBV28 and TRBJ2-7; a possible D gene is TRBD1 (5 bases). V gave up 6 bases and J gave up 2 bases, with 14 bases separating them. CDR1 and CDR2 (germline): MDHEN, SYDVKM. This CDR3 is 14 amino acids long. The CDR3 DNA reads TGTGCCAGCAGGCGGAACAGGAAAACCTACGAGCAGTACTTC. Translated: CASRRNRKTYEQYF.

This clone was detected a few times. V is TRBV7-2 and J is TRBJ1-4; a possible D gene is TRBD1 (6 bases). Germline V gene lookup returns CDR1 SGHTA and CDR2 FQGNSA. Trimming shortened V by 4 bases and J by 4 bases, and 13 bases separated the two germline ends. This CDR3 has 15 amino acids. Here the CDR3 reads CASSSKQGFNEKLFF. The CDR3 DNA reads TGTGCCAGCAGCTCCAAACAGGGATTTAATGAAAAACTGTTTTTT.

This clone was observed a single time. In DNA, the CDR3 is TGTGCCAGCAGCCAAGAGCCCCGTGTGTCGCGGGACAGGGCCTACGAGCAGTACTTC. Encoded protein: CASSQEPRVSRDRAYEQYF. The J gene is TRBJ2-7, the V gene TRBV14; 9 positions match TRBD1. Germline loops: CDR1 SGHDN, CDR2 FVKESK. V was clipped by 0 bases and J by 2 bases; unmatched bases: 14. The CDR3 totals 19 residues.

The gene calls are TRBV4-1 and TRBJ1-3; D remains unclear. V was shortened by 4 bases and J by 7 bases, with 8 bases between the two germline ends. Germline V gives CDR1 MGHRA, CDR2 YSYEKL. The CDR3 is made up of 12 amino acids. CDR3: CASSPRRNTIYF. The CDR3 DNA sequence: TGCGCCAGCAGCCCTCGGCGGAACACCATATATTTT.

The chain carries TRBV4-2 and TRBJ2-3; TRBD1 matches 8 bases. The CDR3 is 15 amino acids. In germline, CDR1 is LGHNA, CDR2 YNFKEQ. The ends lost 4 bases at V and 0 bases at J; junction bases unmatched: 3. CDR3 amino acids: CASSRQGSSTDTQYF. DNA of the CDR3: TGTGCCAGCAGCCGACAGGGGTCTAGCACAGATACGCAGTATTTT.

The rearrangement links TRBV7-2 to TRBJ2-2; 14 nucleotides agree with TRBD2. This CDR3 spans 16 amino acids. J was trimmed by 7 bases and V by 7 bases; bases with no gene match: 8. CDR1 and CDR2 from the germline V gene are SGHTA and FQGNSA. In nucleotides, the CDR3 is TGTGCCAGCACCCGGACTAGCGGGGGGCCGGTCGGGGAGCTGTTTTTT. Its protein product is CASTRTSGGPVGELFF.

V and J are TRBV6-5 and TRBJ1-2; 9 bases are shared with TRBD1. Germline V lookup: CDR1 MNHEY, CDR2 SVGAGI. J lost 8 bases, V lost 3 bases, and 10 bases had no gene match. This CDR3 has 15 amino acids. The CDR3 bases are TGTGCCAGCAGTTATTCCGGACAGGGGAGAGAAGGCTACACCTTC. Translating gives CASSYSGQGREGYTF.

V is TRBV5-4 and J is TRBJ1-4; no reliable D call. The germline V gene encodes CDR1 SGHNT and CDR2 YYREEE (reference sequence). This CDR3 has 14 residues. The V and J ends lost 6 bases and 7 bases respectively, with 16 bases between them. Here the CDR3 DNA reads TGTGCCAGCACCATGAGAGATTCCCGTGAAAAACTGTTTTTT. Translated, it gives CASTMRDSREKLFF.

The gene calls are TRBV30 and TRBJ2-3; TRBD2 aligns across 11 bases. The CDR3 has 13 residues. V shed 6 bases and J 5 bases; nucleotides not matched to a gene: 4. Per germline, CDR1 GTSNPN and CDR2 SVGIG (reference sequence). The CDR3 bases are TGTGCCTGTAGCGGGGGGGTCGGAGATACGCAGTATTTT. Residues: CACSGGVGDTQYF.

The V and J genes are TRBV28 and TRBJ2-5; 7 nucleotides agree with TRBD1. The V gene end was trimmed by 6 bases and the J gene end by 4 bases; junction bases not matched to a gene: 8. Germline-derived CDR1 and CDR2 are MDHEN and SYDVKM. This CDR3 contains 14 residues. In DNA, the CDR3 is TGTGCCAGCAGCCCAGGGGGAGTAGCAGAGACCCAGTACTTC. It yields the protein CASSPGGVAETQYF.

Only a few counts were recorded for this clone. The chain carries TRBV5-1 and TRBJ2-4, with a weak D call TRBD1 (6 bases). The germline V gene encodes CDR1 SGHRS and CDR2 YFSETQ. V was trimmed by 4 bases and J by 2 bases, leaving 13 bases between them. This CDR3 contains 15 residues. For the CDR3, the DNA is TGCGCCAGCAGCCCCCTCCGGGACACCAAAAACATTCAGTACTTC. Translating it yields CASSPLRDTKNIQYF.

This chain links TRBV5-4 with TRBJ2-2; 8 bases map to TRBD2. Germline values: CDR1 SGHNT, CDR2 YYREEE (reference sequence). J was trimmed by 7 bases and V by 6 bases; bases with no gene match: 11. CDR3 length: 15 residues. The CDR3 loop reads CASTNRGGEFGELFF. The CDR3 coding sequence is TGTGCCAGCACCAACCGGGGGGGCGAATTCGGGGAGCTGTTTTTT.

The CDR3 region has the DNA TGTGCCAGCAATCGACAGGGACGAAGCAATGAAGCTTTCTTT. This sequence encodes CASNRQGRSNEAFF. This chain links TRBV6-1 with TRBJ1-1; 7 bases match TRBD1. CDR1 is MNHNS, CDR2 SASEGT, per germline. Trimming removed 7 bases from V and 7 bases from J; junction bases left unmatched: 12. CDR3 length equals 14 residues.

This clone was seen a handful of times. The genes are TRBV28 and TRBJ2-7, with a weak D call TRBD1 (6 bases). This CDR3 has 16 amino acids. The V gene lost 5 bases and the J gene lost 3 bases, with 20 bases spanning the gap. Looked up from germline, CDR1 is MDHEN and CDR2 is SYDVKM. The DNA for the CDR3 is TGTGCCAGCAGTCCTTACCCTCGGACAGCCTTCTACGAGCAGTACTTC. It yields the protein CASSPYPRTAFYEQYF.

CDR3 DNA: TGTGCCAGCAGCACCTCTGGGACAGGACTTAGCAACTACGAGCAGTACTTC. It yields the protein CASSTSGTGLSNYEQYF. The chain joins TRBV7-8 to TRBJ2-7; 8 bases align to TRBD1. The CDR3 runs 17 residues. Trimming at V came to 5 bases and at J to 3 bases, leaving 15 bases not matched to a gene. Germline V gives CDR1 SGHVS, CDR2 FQNEAQ.

This clone has at least ten counts. The V gene is TRBV2, the J gene TRBJ2-2; 10 nucleotides line up with TRBD1. Germline V gene lookup returns CDR1 SNHLY and CDR2 FYNNEI. The CDR3 spans 17 residues. After removal of 5 bases from V and 7 bases from J, the junction contained 13 bases not matched to a gene. This CDR3 reads CASSLTGGLGVDGELFF. The CDR3 DNA reads TGTGCCAGCAGTCTGACAGGGGGCCTAGGAGTTGACGGGGAGCTGTTTTTT.

This chain joins TRBV30 and TRBJ2-2; no clear D gene. The CDR3 consists of 12 residues. Germline CDR1 reads GTSNPN; CDR2 reads SVGIG (reference sequence). V was shortened by 2 bases and J by 5 bases, with 6 bases between the two germline ends. CDR3 residues: CAWSRSTGELFF. CDR3 bases: TGTGCCTGGAGTAGGAGTACCGGGGAGCTGTTTTTT.

In this sample, this clone turned up a few times. The V gene is TRBV9, the J gene TRBJ2-5; 7 bases line up with TRBD2. The V and J ends lost 3 bases and 2 bases, in that order; junction bases with no gene match: 4. Germline V CDR1 and CDR2: SGDLS, YYNGEE. The CDR3 sequence is 14 residues long. The CDR3 coding sequence is TGTGCCAGCAGCGCCGGGACTAAACAAGAGACCCAGTACTTC. This sequence encodes CASSAGTKQETQYF.

The sample holds a few counts of this clone. This sequence joins TRBV7-6 and TRBJ1-6; 8 bases are a match to TRBD1. Trimming removed 5 bases from V and 1 base from J; junction bases left unmatched: 10. The CDR3 runs 18 residues. The germline CDR1 and CDR2 sequences are SGHVS and FNYEAQ. The CDR3: CASSPRETGVSYNSPLHF. The CDR3 coding sequence is TGTGCCAGCAGCCCTAGGGAGACAGGGGTTTCCTATAATTCACCCCTCCACTTT.

The CDR3 sequence is CASSTGLAGEETQYF. CDR3 coding DNA: TGTGCCAGCAGCACCGGACTAGCGGGGGAAGAGACCCAGTACTTC. The chain has TRBV6-5 and TRBJ2-5, with TRBD2 identical over 13 bases. This CDR3 region has 15 residues. The germline V gene has CDR1 MNHEY and CDR2 SVGAGI. V gave up 6 bases and J gave up 3 bases; unmatched junction bases: 4.

V usage is TRBV19 and J usage is TRBJ2-1; no clear D. CDR3 length: 16 amino acids. The V and J ends lost 1 base and 2 bases respectively, with 12 bases between them. CDR1 and CDR2 from the germline V gene are LNHDA and SQIVND (reference sequence). The CDR3 spells CASSIGKRPAYNEQFF. In DNA form, the CDR3 reads TGTGCCAGTAGTATAGGAAAGCGTCCCGCCTACAATGAGCAGTTCTTC.

The chain recombines TRBV5-1 with TRBJ2-7; 9 bases match TRBD1. Germline CDR1 is SGHRS and CDR2 is YFSETQ. The V segment lost 4 bases and the J segment 5 bases; nucleotides outside the gene matches: 7. The CDR3 is 14 residues long. The CDR3: CASSLNRGPHEQYF. CDR3 bases: TGCGCCAGCAGCCTGAACAGGGGGCCCCACGAGCAGTACTTC.

This clone came up once. V is TRBV5-1 and J is TRBJ2-3; TRBD1 agrees at 8 bases. Germline CDR1 and CDR2: SGHRS and YFSETQ. V was clipped by 0 bases and J by 3 bases; unmatched bases: 3. The CDR3 extends over 15 amino acids. CDR3 bases: TGCGCCAGCAGCTTGGGGACAGGGCGAACAGATACGCAGTATTTT. Amino acids: CASSLGTGRTDTQYF.